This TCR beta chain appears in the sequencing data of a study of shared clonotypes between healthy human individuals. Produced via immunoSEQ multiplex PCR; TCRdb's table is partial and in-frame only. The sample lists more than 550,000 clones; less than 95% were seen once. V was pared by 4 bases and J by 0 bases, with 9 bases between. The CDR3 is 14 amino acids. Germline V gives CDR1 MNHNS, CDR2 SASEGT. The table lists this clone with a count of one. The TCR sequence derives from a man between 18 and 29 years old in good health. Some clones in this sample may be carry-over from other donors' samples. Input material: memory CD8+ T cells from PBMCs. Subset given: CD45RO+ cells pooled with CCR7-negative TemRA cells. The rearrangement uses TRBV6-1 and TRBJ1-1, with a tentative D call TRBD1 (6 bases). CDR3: CASSGWTVNTEAFF. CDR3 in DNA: TGTGCCAGCAGTGGCTGGACAGTGAACACTGAAGCTTTCTTT.